This T cell receptor beta chain was observed in a study of shared clonotypes between healthy human individuals (dated by TCRdb to the early 2020s). About the study as a whole: Three men and two women, aged 18 to 49 years, made up the cohort. Per donor, three plates each were used for CD4 naive and CD4 memory, two for CD8 naive, and one for CD8 memory. Blood TCR repertoires of 5 or 6 healthy adults were deeply sequenced to estimate repertoire size and the extent of clonotype sharing between individuals. Libraries were prepared and TCR repertoires were sequenced by different laboratories using diverse techniques, in order to increase sequencing depth and limit assay-specific biases. Per donor, leukapheresis produced somewhere between about 0.9 and 9.5 billion PBMCs. Broader findings and caveats from the paper: Based on pairwise subsampling, the degree of clonotype sharing among donors was expected to be affected by sequencing depth. Sampling was limited to blood, and TCR repertoires in tissue likely differ from TCR repertoires in blood. Rarefaction of sorted-subset datasets indicated incomplete sequencing despite the large sequencing depth. Compared with non-shared clonotypes, clonotypes shared by all four sorted-subset donors had higher generation probabilities. Naive subsets generally had larger estimated clonotype richness than memory subsets did. Because the study included a small number of donors, the genetic and exposure-history diversity represented was limited. Sharing across a handful of donors was observed for approximately 4.6% of naive CD4, 3% to 3.5% of naive CD8, over 2% of memory CD4, and roughly 0.4% of memory CD8 clonotypes.

The germline V gene (reference sequence) supplies CDR1 MNHEY and CDR2 SMNVEV. Between the V and J ends, shortened by 6 bases and 4 bases respectively, the junction contains 16 bases. There are 16 amino acids in the CDR3, from cysteine to phenylalanine inclusive. The sequence is cut down to CDR3 DNA, 48 bases in frame from base 1. In the case of this clone: The specificity of this receptor is unknown. The record has no base qualities; no much larger clone is one base away.

Using the deep immunoSEQ assay, multiplex PCR amplified TCR CDR3 regions from genomic DNA. Extracted genomic DNA from each cell subset was spread evenly across all wells of several immunoSEQ 96-well plates, with each plate serving as a replicate. For sorted subsets, 200 to 250 ng of genomic DNA, equivalent to 25,000 to 30,000 T cell genomes, went into each replicate PCR. Purified libraries were measured with a Qubit 3.0 fluorometer, size-checked on a Bioanalyzer 2100, and measured again with the KAPA Library Quantification kit. Each immunoSEQ 96-well plate was sequenced on its own single-read 150-cycle Illumina NextSeq 550 flow cell. In the authors' own workflow: The immunoSEQ output contained only junctional sequences without quality scores, so filtering could not match that applied to full-length reads. To assign V/J genes and CDR3, sequences were annotated against IMGT germline references using PyIR, a Python wrapper for IgBLAST v1.9. Any read was removed if the V/J assignment was weak (E-value above 1e-6), the CDR3 was missing, or the read contained stop codons, out-of-frame junctions, or ambiguous translated residues. V3J clonotypes were defined by identical inferred V gene, J gene, and CDR3 amino acid sequence. Percentage overlap between repertoires was computed as shared unique clonotypes divided by the size of the smaller repertoire. Repertoire richness was assessed with RTK rarefaction, the Chao1 estimator, and Recon v2.1 estimates of unobserved clonotypes. Generation probabilities were computed with OLGA for all TCRbeta clonotypes obtained by the gDNA method from several donors. Drawn from immuneACCESS, this table holds only the in-frame rearrangements with V and J called that TCRdb kept. Clones are partly lost; checked studies trace under half to an unresolved V gene and leave the rest unexplained. The DNA gave D and trimming, while V, J and clone size come from that table. Here the sample has about 320,000 clones; roughly 84% occur a single time. The ten largest clones take up about 17% of the sample.

Healthy HIV-negative adults with no recently reported acute infections or vaccinations were included as donors. Every donor was a Caucasian adult residing in Nashville, Tennessee, USA. The CD8 memory samples were a combination of magnetically selected CD45RO+ cells and CCR7-negative CD45RA+ effector memory (TemRA) cells. Blood was obtained by leukapheresis, after which PBMCs were separated by Ficoll-Histopaque density gradient centrifugation and cryopreserved in liquid nitrogen vapor phase. Analytical flow cytometry was used to check the purity and quantity of every magnetically sorted T cell population. Genomic DNA was isolated from every sorted fraction and measured by UV absorbance on a Nanodrop 2000c.

Recombination linked TRBV27 to TRBJ2-6; no D gene is confidently identified. Sequencing was carried out using memory CD8+ T cells sorted from blood. The sample's cell subset or site, from its label and the paper: CD45RO+ cells pooled with CCR7-negative TemRA cells. The sequence derives from a man younger than 35 in good health. The CDR3 protein: CASSSTGGPGANVLTF. The DNA sequence is given as TGTGCCAGCAGCTCGACCGGTGGCCCAGGGGCCAACGTCCTGACTTTC.